One and the same sample provided the 25 T cell receptor beta chains below, sequenced in a study of blood T cell repertoires in COVID-19. Sequencing was performed with immunoSEQ multiplex PCR; in TCRdb, only in-frame clones are kept and a portion is missing. The profile covers 250,000 or so clones, with more than 85% appearing a single time and 8.8% taken by the ten largest. Sequencing used PBMCs or T cells enriched from blood (not recorded which). These receptors were obtained from a man in his forties who had recovered from COVID-19.

The V and J genes are TRBV6-1 and TRBJ2-7; a possible D gene is TRBD1 (5 bases). CDR3 size: 14 residues. CDR1 is MNHNS and CDR2 is SASEGT in the germline V gene. V was clipped by 0 bases and J by 2 bases, with 8 bases between them. The CDR3 protein is CASSEATATYEQYF. CDR3 DNA: TGTGCCAGCAGTGAAGCGACAGCTACCTACGAGCAGTACTTC.

CDR3 amino acids: CASSEYRTGGGKLFF. CDR3 sequence (DNA): TGTGCCAGCAGTGAATATCGGACAGGGGGCGGAAAACTGTTTTTT. The genes are TRBV25-1 and TRBJ1-4, with TRBD1 matching over 11 bases. With 0 bases clipped from V and 10 bases from J, the junction kept 4 bases outside the gene matches. The germline gives CDR1 MGHDK, CDR2 SYGVNS. The CDR3 runs 15 residues.

V is TRBV7-9 and J is TRBJ1-2; no reliable D call. Germline CDR1 reads SEHNR; CDR2 reads FQNEAQ (reference sequence). The CDR3 covers 13 residues. V lost 5 bases and J lost 5, with 12 bases in between. The CDR3 sequence: CASSTYPKYGYTF. DNA for the CDR3: TGTGCCAGCAGCACATATCCCAAGTATGGCTACACCTTC.

The rearrangement joins TRBV5-1 to TRBJ1-1, with D hard to call. Germline-derived CDR1 and CDR2 are SGHRS and YFSETQ. Trimming removed 0 bases at V and 7 bases at J, with 7 bases between. This CDR3 contains 12 residues. The DNA for the CDR3 is TGCGCCAGCAGCTTGGGATTCGGTGAAGCTTTCTTT. Translation gives CASSLGFGEAFF.

The rearrangement links TRBV10-2 to TRBJ1-1, with TRBD1 as a possible D gene (6 bases). The germline V and J ends were trimmed by 7 bases and 4 bases, with 19 bases remaining between them. Germline V gene data show CDR1 as WSHSY and CDR2 as SAAADI. CDR3 length: 15 residues. CDR3 bases: TGCGCCAGCATTTTGTCACAGAGAGGGGGCACTGAAGCTTTCTTT. Translating it yields CASILSQRGGTEAFF.

CDR3 in amino acids: CASSPRLAGGSNTGELFF. For the CDR3, the DNA is TGTGCCAGCAGCCCACGACTAGCGGGAGGCTCGAACACCGGGGAGCTGTTTTTT. The J gene is TRBJ2-2, the V gene TRBV7-3; 13 positions agree with TRBD2. This CDR3 has 18 residues. Germline-derived CDR1 and CDR2 are SGHTA and FQGTGA. The trim removed 5 bases at V and 0 bases at J, leaving 6 bases unmatched.

The genes are TRBV27 and TRBJ2-7, with 9 bases fitting TRBD1. CDR1 MNHEY and CDR2 SMNVEV come from the germline V gene (reference sequence). V lost 2 bases to trimming and J lost 5 bases; unmatched junction nucleotides: 10. The CDR3 extends over 16 amino acids. The CDR3 nucleotides read TGTGCCAGCAGTTTAGAACCCTGGGACAGGGCCCACGAGCAGTACTTC. This encodes CASSLEPWDRAHEQYF.

This clone was seen once. CDR3 sequence: CASSYSPSGREQYF. The CDR3 DNA is TGTGCCAGCAGTTACTCCCCTAGCGGGCGCGAGCAGTACTTC. The chain has TRBV6-2 or TRBV6-3 and TRBJ2-7; 8 bases line up with TRBD2. The CDR3 runs to 14 residues. The germline V gene has CDR1 MNHEY and CDR2 SVGEGT. Trimming cost V 0 bases and J 6 bases; bases outside gene matches: 4.

The chain is built from TRBV28 and TRBJ2-7; TRBD2 matches at 13 bases. CDR1 and CDR2 (germline): MDHEN, SYDVKM. This CDR3 spans 15 amino acids. Trimming cost V 5 bases and J 5 bases; bases outside gene matches: 6. The CDR3 DNA is TGTGCCAGCAGTATAACCGGGACTAGCGGGGACGAGCAGTACTTC. This codes for CASSITGTSGDEQYF.

This chain joins TRBV7-9 and TRBJ1-1; TRBD1 aligns across 10 bases. The CDR3 sequence is 15 residues long. J was trimmed by 1 base and V by 4 bases; bases with no gene match: 3. Germline CDR1 reads SEHNR; CDR2 reads FQNEAQ (reference sequence). The CDR3 is CASSSDRGQNTEAFF. CDR3 bases: TGTGCCAGCAGCTCCGACAGGGGGCAGAACACTGAAGCTTTCTTT.

This chain connects TRBV3-1 (or the pseudogene TRBV3-2) to TRBJ2-1; D is possibly TRBD2 (5 bases). Trimming removed 1 base at V and 5 bases at J, with 12 bases between. Germline V CDR1 and CDR2: LGHDT, YNNKEL (reference sequence). The CDR3 is 15 residues long. For the CDR3, the DNA is TGTGCCAGCAGCCAAGGCAGCGGAGTTAACAATGAGCAGTTCTTC. It is translated as CASSQGSGVNNEQFF.

The chain employs TRBV5-6 and TRBJ1-6, with D uncertain. V lost 3 bases and J lost 0, with 10 bases in between. This CDR3 has 16 amino acids. Germline V gene data show CDR1 as SGHDT and CDR2 as YYEEEE. This CDR3 is CASSSNPSSYNSPLHF. As DNA, the CDR3 is TGTGCCAGCAGCTCCAATCCGAGCTCCTATAATTCACCCCTCCACTTT. The full variable domain, rest sourced from reference TRBV5-6 and TRBJ1-6, is DAGVTQSPTHLIKTRGQQVTLRCSPKSGHDTVSWYQQALGQGPQFIFQYYEEEERQRGNFPDRFSGHQFPNYSSELNVNALLLGDSALYLCASSSNPSSYNSPLHFGNGTRLTVT.

The rearrangement joins TRBV4-2 to TRBJ2-7; TRBD2 matches at 10 bases. This CDR3 comprises 16 residues. In germline, CDR1 is LGHNA, CDR2 YNFKEQ. V gave up 1 base and J gave up 0 bases; unmatched junction bases: 3. The CDR3 DNA is TGTGCCAGCAGCCAAGTAGCGGGGGGAAGCTCCTACGAGCAGTACTTC. This sequence encodes CASSQVAGGSSYEQYF.

The rearrangement links TRBV27 to TRBJ2-3, with no clear D. The CDR3 totals 14 residues. Germline V gene data show CDR1 as MNHEY and CDR2 as SMNVEV (reference sequence). V lost 0 bases to trimming and J lost 1 base, with 5 bases between them. The CDR3, as DNA: TGTGCCAGCAGTTTATCCCATCGCACAGATACGCAGTATTTT. Amino acids: CASSLSHRTDTQYF.

The chain combines TRBV4-2 with TRBJ2-5; D unresolved. Trimming left V 5 bases short and J 3 bases short, with 10 bases between. This CDR3 spans 13 amino acids. The germline V gene has CDR1 LGHNA and CDR2 YNFKEQ. The CDR3 protein is CASSVVPEETQYF. The CDR3, as DNA: TGTGCCAGCAGCGTGGTGCCAGAAGAGACCCAGTACTTC.

The CDR3 reads CASSLDSGSANEQFF. The CDR3 nucleotides are TGTGCCAGCAGCTTAGATAGCGGGAGTGCAAATGAGCAGTTCTTC. The V and J genes are TRBV7-2 and TRBJ2-1; 9 bases map to TRBD2. Germline V gives CDR1 SGHTA, CDR2 FQGNSA. V was clipped by 1 base and J by 7 bases; unmatched bases: 5. The CDR3 runs to 15 residues.

The chain employs TRBV13 and TRBJ2-3; 8 bases are a match to TRBD2. The germline gives CDR1 PRHDT, CDR2 FYEKMQ (reference sequence). Trimming took 1 base from V and 4 from J; bases not matched to a gene: 4. The CDR3 consists of 15 residues. CDR3 loop: CASSLEGLDSDTQYF. The CDR3 DNA is TGTGCCAGCAGCTTAGAGGGACTAGACTCAGATACGCAGTATTTT. The full variable domain, in which reference TRBV13 and TRBJ2-3 provide the parts outside the CDR3, is AAGVIQSPRHLIKEKRETATLKCYPIPRHDTVYWYQQGPGQDPQFLISFYEKMQSDKGSIPDRFSAQQFSDYHSELNMSSLELGDSALYFCASSLEGLDSDTQYFGPGTRLTVL.

The gene calls are TRBV5-4 and TRBJ1-1; D unresolved. V shed 0 bases and J shed 6 bases, with 6 bases lying between them. The CDR3 runs to 12 residues. Germline values: CDR1 SGHNT, CDR2 YYREEE (reference sequence). DNA for the CDR3: TGTGCCAGCAGCTTGGGACTAGCTGAAGCTTTCTTT. Its translation is CASSLGLAEAFF.

The chain joins TRBV7-9 to TRBJ2-3; 7 positions agree with TRBD2. Germline V gives CDR1 SEHNR, CDR2 FQNEAQ (reference sequence). The CDR3 contains 18 residues. V shed 2 bases and J 3 bases; nucleotides not matched to a gene: 14. CDR3 nucleotides: TGTGCCAGCAGCTTATGGGGGAAGATGGGGAGGGATACAGATACGCAGTATTTT. This gives the protein CASSLWGKMGRDTDTQYF. The entire variable domain, with the rest obtained from reference TRBV7-9 and TRBJ2-3, is as follows: DTGVSQNPRHKITKRGQNVTFRCDPISEHNRLYWYRQTLGQGPEFLTYFQNEAQLEKSRLLSDRFSAERPKGSFSTLEIQRTEQGDSAMYLCASSLWGKMGRDTDTQYFGPGTRLTVL.

The chain employs TRBV5-1 and TRBJ2-2, with TRBD2 matching over 9 bases. Germline CDR1 reads SGHRS; CDR2 reads YFSETQ. Trimming cost V 2 bases and J 5 bases; bases outside gene matches: 4. The CDR3 covers 15 residues. CDR3 DNA: TGCGCCAGCAGCTTTCTAGCGGGATGGACCGGGGAGCTGTTTTTT. Its protein product is CASSFLAGWTGELFF.

The gene calls are TRBV30 and TRBJ1-2; the match to TRBD1 covers 8 bases. From germline, CDR1 is GTSNPN and CDR2 SVGIG (reference sequence). With V trimmed by 2 bases and J by 1 base, 9 bases remained unmatched. The CDR3 loop spans 16 amino acids. In nucleotides, the CDR3 is TGTGCCTGGAGTCCAAGAGGACAGGGTGTTAACTATGGCTACACCTTC. This codes for CAWSPRGQGVNYGYTF.

This chain uses TRBV12-5 with TRBJ2-7; 7 positions agree with TRBD2. CDR3 length: 13 residues. The trim removed 0 bases at V and 4 bases at J, leaving 0 bases unmatched. In germline, CDR1 is LGHNT, CDR2 FRNRAP. The CDR3 here is CASGLVGGYEQYF. CDR3 DNA: TGTGCTAGTGGTTTGGTGGGGGGGTACGAGCAGTACTTC.

The chain is built from TRBV10-2 and TRBJ1-5, with TRBD1 identical over 8 bases. This CDR3 is built from 18 residues. With 2 bases clipped from V and 5 bases from J, the junction kept 14 bases outside the gene matches. Germline values: CDR1 WSHSY, CDR2 SAAADI. CDR3 bases: TGCGCCAGCAGTGAGCAGGGAGGGGTGCAGGGGGCATATCAGCCCCAGCATTTT. This translates into CASSEQGGVQGAYQPQHF.

This clone has only one observation. The rearrangement joins TRBV7-8 to TRBJ1-5; TRBD1 is a possible D gene (5 bases). The CDR3 covers 15 residues. Trimming stripped 1 base from V and 0 bases from J, with 7 bases between. CDR1 is SGHVS and CDR2 is FQNEAQ in the germline V gene. CDR3 bases: TGTGCCAGCAGCTTAGGGGGGGGTAGCAATCAGCCCCAGCATTTT. This encodes CASSLGGGSNQPQHF.

This chain uses TRBV7-2 with TRBJ2-7; TRBD2 aligns across 8 bases. The J segment lost 2 bases and the V segment lost 6 bases, leaving 12 bases of the junction unmatched. The CDR3 length is 16 residues. CDR1 is SGHTA, CDR2 FQGNSA, per germline. The CDR3 DNA reads TGTGCCAGCAGTTCCGGGCCGGGAGGGCCGACCTACGAGCAGTACTTC. This sequence encodes CASSSGPGGPTYEQYF.